These 3 T cell receptor beta chains share one sample of origin, sequenced in a study of early T cells in non-severe SARS-CoV-2 infection. TCRdb reprocessed the 5' RACE reads with MiXCR, giving one entry per CDR3 protein. The sample has about 48,000 distinct CDR3 sequences; roughly 13% are singletons. The sequenced sample was whole blood. Source of these receptors: an adult who was a healthcare worker with PCR-confirmed SARS-CoV-2 infection or an uninfected control (not recorded which).

This clonotype showed up many times. This chain links TRBV5-1 with TRBJ1-4, with D perhaps matching TRBD1 (6 bases). This CDR3 comprises 15 residues. Germline CDR1 and CDR2: SGHRS and YFSETQ. The V gene lost 4 bases and the J gene lost 5 bases, with 15 bases spanning the gap. The CDR3 here is CASSLGRGTNEKLFF. CDR3 nucleotide sequence: TGCGCCAGCAGCCTGGGGAGGGGGACAAATGAAAAACTGTTTTTT.

There are a few counts of this clonotype. This rearrangement joins TRBV9 to TRBJ2-7; no clear D gene. The ends were cut back, 0 bases at V and 5 bases at J, with 12 bases in the middle. CDR1 and CDR2 (germline): SGDLS, YYNGEE. The CDR3 loop spans 14 amino acids. CDR3 loop: CASSVGRSLNEQYF. The CDR3 DNA sequence: TGTGCCAGCAGCGTAGGGCGTTCCCTGAACGAGCAGTACTTC.

This clonotype showed up many times. The chain uses TRBV20-1 and TRBJ2-5; D may match TRBD1 or TRBD2 (5 bases each). This CDR3 comprises 12 residues. Trimming shortened V by 5 bases and J by 1 base, and 8 bases separated the two germline ends. The germline CDR1 and CDR2 sequences are DFQATT and SNEGSKA (reference sequence). DNA for the CDR3: TGCAGTGCTCTGGGACGCCAAGAGACCCAGTACTTC. It specifies CSALGRQETQYF.